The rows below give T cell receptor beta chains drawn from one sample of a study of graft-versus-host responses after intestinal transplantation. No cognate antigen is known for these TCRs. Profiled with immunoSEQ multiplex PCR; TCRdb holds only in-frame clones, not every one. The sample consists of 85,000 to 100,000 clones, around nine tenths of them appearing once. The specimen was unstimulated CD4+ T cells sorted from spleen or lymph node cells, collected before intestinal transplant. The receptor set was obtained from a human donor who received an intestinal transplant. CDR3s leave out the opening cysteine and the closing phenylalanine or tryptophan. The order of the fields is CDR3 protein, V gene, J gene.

ASSFGDSGANVLT	TRBV11-3	TRBJ2-6
ATSRDRDRGGEKLF	TRBV15	TRBJ1-4
ASRGRNQPQH	TRBV25-1	TRBJ1-5
ASSAIAGSDEQY	TRBV18	TRBJ2-7
ASSPYGGSTDTQY	TRBV6-1	TRBJ2-3
AWGEQGASSYEQY	TRBV30	TRBJ2-7
ASSLYTGVNTEAF	TRBV5-5	TRBJ1-1
AWSVRGGYNEKLF	TRBV30	TRBJ1-4
ASLTSRGMNQPQH	TRBV10-1	TRBJ1-5
ASSGEVLETQY	TRBV2	TRBJ2-5
ASSLTGTDQPQH	TRBV5-5	TRBJ1-5
ASSFYPRGSGNTIY	TRBV5-8	TRBJ1-3
ASSDVGGLVPYEQY	TRBV6-1	-
ASREKGGFV	TRBV6-1	TRBJ2-1
AWSRSPQGPGQPQH	TRBV30	TRBJ1-5
ASRKALQGEYEQY	TRBV6-6	TRBJ2-7
ASSYQHEGGGYT	TRBV11-2	TRBJ1-2
ASSSVSVNSPLH	TRBV7-2	TRBJ1-6
ASSPQGNSPLH	TRBV18	TRBJ1-6
ASSLGFSGASYNEQF	TRBV7-2	TRBJ2-1
ASSLVGQGNYGYT	TRBV7-9	TRBJ1-2
SAGGQYGYT	TRBV20-1	TRBJ1-2
ASSARQGDTDTQY	TRBV6-1	TRBJ2-3
ASSYGTNFGNTIY	TRBV11-2	TRBJ1-3
ASRSQGVNSPLH	TRBV6-1	TRBJ1-6
ASHNIRHEQY	TRBV28	TRBJ2-7
ASSYDLTGVVGYT	TRBV6-5	TRBJ1-2
ASKVLATKETQY	TRBV2	TRBJ2-5
ASSVSPLTDTQY	TRBV9	TRBJ2-3
ASSLWGGASQETQY	TRBV5-1	TRBJ2-5
ASSPRQGHLSGNTIY	TRBV27	TRBJ1-3
ASSFAGVSEAF	TRBV5-5	TRBJ1-1
ASSLGTGNEKLF	TRBV5-6	TRBJ1-4
ASSQDRGRAYEQY	TRBV14	TRBJ2-7
ASSLVGDRQETQY	TRBV7-9	TRBJ2-5
ATSRGLSATNEKLF	TRBV15	TRBJ1-4
ASSLGAFNGNTIY	TRBV7-9	TRBJ1-3
AWSGAGTERNTIY	TRBV30	TRBJ1-3
ASRLGQGNRWTEAF	TRBV25-1	TRBJ1-1
ASSSVGTANSGNTIY	TRBV7-2	TRBJ1-3
AWDSSGSYHEQF	TRBV30	TRBJ2-1
ASSLGTRSGETQY	TRBV11-2	TRBJ2-5
ASSLGGPNTEAF	TRBV11-3	TRBJ1-1
ASSSSLLPGAILYEQY	TRBV11-3	TRBJ2-7
AWDSGTSGSTDTQY	TRBV30	TRBJ2-3
ASSVQQGYEQF	TRBV6-1	TRBJ2-1